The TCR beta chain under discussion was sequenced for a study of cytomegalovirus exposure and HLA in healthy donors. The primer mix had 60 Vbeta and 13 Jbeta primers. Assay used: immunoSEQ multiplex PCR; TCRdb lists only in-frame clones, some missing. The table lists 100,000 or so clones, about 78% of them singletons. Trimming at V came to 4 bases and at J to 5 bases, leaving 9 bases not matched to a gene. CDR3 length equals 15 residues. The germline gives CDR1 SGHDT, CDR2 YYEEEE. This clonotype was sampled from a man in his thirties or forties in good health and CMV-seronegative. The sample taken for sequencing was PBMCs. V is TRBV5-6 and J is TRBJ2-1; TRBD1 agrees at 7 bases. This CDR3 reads CASSGAGTENNEQFF. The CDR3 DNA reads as TGTGCCAGCAGCGGCGCCGGGACAGAAAACAATGAGCAGTTCTTC.